The 11 T cell receptor beta chains reported below all come from one sample, sequenced in a study of CD8+ T cells in alopecia areata. Cell sorting was performed on pooled cutaneous lymph node cells with CD4, CD8alpha, NKG2D, NKG2ACE and other markers. Isolated RNA was reverse transcribed into cDNA used as the sequencing template. Assay used: immunoSEQ multiplex PCR; TCRdb lists only in-frame clones, some missing. The profile covers under 350,000 clones, none occurring a single time. The sample was CD4+ T cells sorted from a lymph node. All receptors derive from a C3H/HeJ mouse with alopecia areata. For this strain, the MHC haplotype corresponds to H2-k.

This clone was found a few times. Germline and genes here are mouse. Coverage ceases 4 residues before the CDR3 finishes, and the germline J gene fills in the end. Within the sample, other DNA sequences also encode this same CDR3. The chain recombines TRBV1 with TRBJ2-7, with 9 nucleotides matching TRBD1. V was pared by 3 bases and J by 3 bases, with 3 bases of the junction left unmatched. The CDR3 runs to 14 residues. Germline CDR1 is NSQYPW and CDR2 is LRSPGD (reference sequence). CDR3 residues: CTCSAWTGVYEQYF. The part of the CDR3 DNA that was read is TGCACCTGCAGTGCTTGGACAGGGGTCTAT.

This clone has only a few counts. Mouse gene names and germline throughout. The missing CDR3 end, 4 residues past where the read stops, is filled in from the germline J gene. The identical CDR3 is also encoded by other nucleotide sequences in the sample. This sequence joins TRBV13-3 and TRBJ2-1, with TRBD2 matching over 7 bases. The V and J ends lost 0 bases and 0 bases, in that order; junction bases with no gene match: 0. Germline V gene sequence: CDR1 NNHDY, CDR2 SYVADS. The CDR3 is 15 residues long. CDR3 in amino acids: CASSDGGGNYAEQFF. The CDR3 DNA, read in part, is TGTGCCAGCAGTGATGGGGGGGGTAACTATGCT.

This clone was seen ten or more times. Genes and germline come from the mouse. The DNA ends 4 residues before the CDR3 does, and the rest of the CDR3 is filled in from the germline J gene. The same CDR3 arises from other DNA sequences in this sample as well. J is TRBJ2-1 and V is TRBV17, with 7 bases fitting TRBD1. This CDR3 has 14 residues. The germline V gene has CDR1 MNHDT and CDR2 YYDKIL. V trimming: 5 bases; J trimming: 0 bases; junction bases outside the gene matches: 1. The CDR3 spells CASSHRGNYAEQFF. The sequenced CDR3 bases are TGTGCTAGCAGTCACAGGGGTAACTATGCT. Using reference TRBV17 and TRBJ2-1 for the parts outside the CDR3, the full variable domain is DTTVKQNPRYKLARVGKPVNLICSQTMNHDTMYWYQKKPNQAPKLLLFYYDKILNREADTFEKFQSSRPNNSFCSLYIGSAGLEYSAMYLCASSHRGNYAEQFFGPGTRLTVL.

In the case of this clone: Gene labels here are mouse ones. The CDR3 extends 4 residues past the end of the read, so its final part is completed from the germline J gene. This chain joins TRBV1 and TRBJ1-1, with D maybe TRBD1 (5 bases). The V gene lost 1 base and the J gene lost 0 bases, with 9 bases spanning the gap. The CDR3 is 15 amino acids. Per germline, CDR1 NSQYPW and CDR2 LRSPGD (reference sequence). The CDR3 here is CTCSAVDTSNTEVFF. Partial CDR3 DNA: TGCACCTGCAGTGCAGTGGACACCTCAAACACA. The complete variable domain, with remaining parts taken from reference TRBV1 and TRBJ1-1, reads VTLLEQNPRWRLVPRGQAVNLRCILKNSQYPWMSWYQQDLQKQLQWLFTLRSPGDKEVKSLPGADYLATRVTDTELRLQVANMSQGRTLYCTCSAVDTSNTEVFFGKGTRLTVV.

This clone appeared many times. Mouse names are used for the genes. From the germline J gene comes the end of the CDR3, since the read stops 4 residues before it. V is TRBV14 and J is TRBJ2-1; tentative D call: TRBD1 (5 bases). V lost 5 bases to trimming and J lost 0 bases, with 6 bases between them. Germline lookup yields CDR1 SGHDT and CDR2 FRDEAV. The CDR3 consists of 13 residues. CDR3 protein: CASRDNNYAEQFF. Incomplete CDR3 DNA: TGTGCCAGCAGGGACAATAACTATGCT.

This clone was observed a few times. Mouse names are used for the genes. The DNA ends 4 residues before the CDR3 does, and the rest of the CDR3 is filled in from the germline J gene. The chain uses TRBV5 and TRBJ2-1, with D possibly TRBD1 on 6 matching bases. Deletions cut 2 bases from V and 3 bases from J, with 11 bases between. CDR1 is LGHNA, CDR2 YNLKQL, per germline (reference sequence). CDR3 length: 15 residues. The CDR3 reads CASSQTRDIYAEQFF. Incomplete CDR3 DNA: TGTGCCAGCAGCCAAACCCGGGACATCTATGCT.

Turning to this clone: All gene names here are mouse names. The sequence runs out 4 residues before the end of the CDR3; the remainder is reconstructed from the germline J gene. The chain combines TRBV13-1 with TRBJ2-5, with 8 bases matching TRBD2. CDR1 and CDR2 (germline): NSHNY, SYGAGN. V lost 3 bases and J lost 0; bases outside the gene matches: 3. The CDR3 contains 15 residues. This chain's CDR3 is CASSGWGVNQDTQYF. The part of the CDR3 DNA that was read is TGTGCCAGCAGTGGCTGGGGGGTTAACCAAGAC.

As for this clone: The gene symbols are mouse symbols. Read sequence stops 4 residues before the CDR3 end, and the germline J gene provides the missing end. V usage is TRBV1 and J usage is TRBJ1-2; D unclear. The CDR3 spans 13 residues. The V and J ends lost 5 bases and 1 base respectively, with 8 bases between them. CDR1 NSQYPW and CDR2 LRSPGD come from the germline V gene (reference sequence). The covered CDR3 bases are TGCACCTGCAGTACCCGACAAAACTCC. It encodes CTCSTRQNS. The full CDR3 sequence reads CTCSTRQNSDYTF.

This clone has only a few counts. The listed genes are named as in mouse. The CDR3 is cut off 4 residues early in the read; its end comes from the germline J gene. The rearrangement links TRBV1 to TRBJ1-2; 7 nucleotides line up with TRBD1. J gave up 0 bases and V 5 bases, and 3 bases lay outside the gene matches. The CDR3 contains 14 residues. Germline lookup yields CDR1 NSQYPW and CDR2 LRSPGD (reference sequence). The covered CDR3 bases are TGCACCTGCAGTAGGGACAGCGCAAACTCC. Residues: CTCSRDSANS. The whole CDR3 sequence is CTCSRDSANSDYTF. The variable domain in full, with the rest retrieved from reference TRBV1 and TRBJ1-2, is VTLLEQNPRWRLVPRGQAVNLRCILKNSQYPWMSWYQQDLQKQLQWLFTLRSPGDKEVKSLPGADYLATRVTDTELRLQVANMSQGRTLYCTCSRDSANSDYTFGSGTRLLVI.

In this sample, this clone turned up a few times. Mouse gene names apply. The sequenced fragment ends 3 residues before the CDR3 boundary, so the rest is inferred from the germline J gene. The chain recombines TRBV5 with TRBJ1-6, with TRBD1 as a possible D gene (6 bases). Being an ORF, TRBJ1-6 has a function that is uncertain. Trimming removed 2 bases from V and 0 bases from J, with 8 bases in between. CDR1 is LGHNA and CDR2 is YNLKQL in the germline V gene (reference sequence). This CDR3 has 16 residues. The covered CDR3 bases are TGTGCCAGCAGCCAAACAGGGTTTTCCTATAATTCGCCC. Translation gives CASSQTGFSYNSP. The full CDR3 protein is CASSQTGFSYNSPLYF.

As concerns this clone: The genes and germline here are from mouse. Sequencing ends 4 residues short of the CDR3 end; the germline J gene provides the rest. J is TRBJ2-3 and V is TRBV1, with 10 nucleotides matching TRBD2. The CDR3 is 16 residues long. The V segment lost 5 bases and the J segment 0 bases; nucleotides outside the gene matches: 5. Germline V gene data show CDR1 as NSQYPW and CDR2 as LRSPGD (reference sequence). CDR3 amino acids: CTCSPGLGSSAETLYF. The part of the CDR3 DNA that was read is TGCACCTGCAGTCCGGGACTGGGGTCTAGTGCAGAA. Full variable domain (missing parts from reference TRBV1 and TRBJ2-3): VTLLEQNPRWRLVPRGQAVNLRCILKNSQYPWMSWYQQDLQKQLQWLFTLRSPGDKEVKSLPGADYLATRVTDTELRLQVANMSQGRTLYCTCSPGLGSSAETLYFGSGTRLTVL.